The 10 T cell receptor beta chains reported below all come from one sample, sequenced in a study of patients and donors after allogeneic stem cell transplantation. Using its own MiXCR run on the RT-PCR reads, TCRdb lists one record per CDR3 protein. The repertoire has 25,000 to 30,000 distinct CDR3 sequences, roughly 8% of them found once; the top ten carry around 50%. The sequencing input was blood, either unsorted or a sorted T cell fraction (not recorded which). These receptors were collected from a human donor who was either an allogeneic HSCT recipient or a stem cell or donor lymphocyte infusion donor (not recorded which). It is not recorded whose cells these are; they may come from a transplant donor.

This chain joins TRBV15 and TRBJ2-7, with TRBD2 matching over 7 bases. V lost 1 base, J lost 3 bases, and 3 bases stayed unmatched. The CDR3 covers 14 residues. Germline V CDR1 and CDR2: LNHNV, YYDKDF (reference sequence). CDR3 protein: CATSRGRGYYEQYF. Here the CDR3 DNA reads TGTGCCACCAGCAGAGGGCGGGGGTACTACGAGCAGTACTTC.

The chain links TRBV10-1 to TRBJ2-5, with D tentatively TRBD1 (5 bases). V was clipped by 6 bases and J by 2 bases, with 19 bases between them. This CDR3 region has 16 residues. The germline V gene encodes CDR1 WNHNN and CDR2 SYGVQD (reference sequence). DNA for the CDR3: TGCGCCAGCAGATCCCCCATAACAGGACCACAAGAGACCCAGTACTTC. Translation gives CASRSPITGPQETQYF.

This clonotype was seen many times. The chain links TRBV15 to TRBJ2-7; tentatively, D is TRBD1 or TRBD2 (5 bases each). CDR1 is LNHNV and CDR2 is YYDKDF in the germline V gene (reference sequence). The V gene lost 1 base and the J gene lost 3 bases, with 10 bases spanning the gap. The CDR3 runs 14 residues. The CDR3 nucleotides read TGTGCCACCAGCAGAGGGGGGTCTAGCTACGAGCAGTACTTC. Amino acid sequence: CATSRGGSSYEQYF.

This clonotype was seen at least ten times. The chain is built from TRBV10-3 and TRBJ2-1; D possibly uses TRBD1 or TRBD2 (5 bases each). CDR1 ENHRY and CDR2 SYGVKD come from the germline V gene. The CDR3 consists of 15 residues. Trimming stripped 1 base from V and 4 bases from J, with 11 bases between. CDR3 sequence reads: CAISEFGDRYNEQFF. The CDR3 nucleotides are TGTGCCATCAGTGAGTTTGGGGACCGATACAATGAGCAGTTCTTC.

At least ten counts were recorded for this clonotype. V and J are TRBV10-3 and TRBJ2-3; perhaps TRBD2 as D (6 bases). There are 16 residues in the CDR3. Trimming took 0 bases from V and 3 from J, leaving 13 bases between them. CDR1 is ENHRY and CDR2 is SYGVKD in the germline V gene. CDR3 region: CAISESGLENTDTQYF. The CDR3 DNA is TGTGCCATCAGTGAGTCGGGACTGGAAAATACAGATACGCAGTATTTT.

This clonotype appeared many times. The CDR3 is CASSLTSVFYEQYF. CDR3 coding DNA: TGCGCCAGCAGCTTAACTAGCGTATTCTACGAGCAGTACTTC. V gene TRBV5-1 combines with J gene TRBJ2-7, with 7 positions matching TRBD2. Germline trimming cut 2 bases from V and 3 bases from J; bases unmatched to any gene: 5. Germline lookup yields CDR1 SGHRS and CDR2 YFSETQ. CDR3 size: 14 residues. Supplemented by reference TRBV5-1 and TRBJ2-7, the full variable domain reads KAGVTQTPRYLIKTRGQQVTLSCSPISGHRSVSWYQQTPGQGLQFLFEYFSETQRNKGNFPGRFSGRQFSNSRSEMNVSTLELGDSALYLCASSLTSVFYEQYFGPGTRLTVT.

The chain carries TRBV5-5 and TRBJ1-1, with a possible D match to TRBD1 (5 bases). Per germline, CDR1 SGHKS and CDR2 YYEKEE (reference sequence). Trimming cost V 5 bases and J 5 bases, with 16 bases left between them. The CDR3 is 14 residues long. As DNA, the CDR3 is TGTGCCAGCAGTCTGGCAGGGTTGGGTACTGAAGCTTTCTTT. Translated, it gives CASSLAGLGTEAFF.

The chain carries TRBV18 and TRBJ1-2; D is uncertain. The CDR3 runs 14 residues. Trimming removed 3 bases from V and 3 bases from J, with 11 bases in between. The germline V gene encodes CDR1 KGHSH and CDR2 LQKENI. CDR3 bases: TGTGCCAGCTCACCGGTAGGAGGTTACTATGGCTACACCTTC. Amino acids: CASSPVGGYYGYTF.

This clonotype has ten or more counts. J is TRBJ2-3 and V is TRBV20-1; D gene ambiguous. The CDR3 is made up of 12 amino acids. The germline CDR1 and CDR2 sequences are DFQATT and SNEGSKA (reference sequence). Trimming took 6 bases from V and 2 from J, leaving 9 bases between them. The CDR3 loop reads CSAPDATDTQYF. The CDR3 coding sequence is TGCAGTGCCCCGGACGCCACAGATACGCAGTATTTT.

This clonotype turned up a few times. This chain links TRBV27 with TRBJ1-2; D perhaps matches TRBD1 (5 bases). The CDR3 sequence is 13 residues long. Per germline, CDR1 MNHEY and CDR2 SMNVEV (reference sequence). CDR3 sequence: CPDQGGLVYGYTF. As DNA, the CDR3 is TGTCCTGATCAGGGCGGCCTCGTTTATGGCTACACCTTC.